What follows are 15 T cell receptor beta chains derived from one specimen sequenced in a study of long-term antiretroviral therapy in people with HIV. It was version v3.0 of the immunoSEQ assay that was run at survey level. Sequenced by immunoSEQ multiplex PCR; TCRdb stores in-frame clones only, minus some. The sample yields about 34,000 clones, under 90% seen once. This specimen was unsorted PBMCs, taken 0.4 years before starting antiretroviral therapy. These receptors came from a man in his late teens or twenties with HIV.

The rearrangement links TRBV7-9 to TRBJ2-1; 9 bases are a match to TRBD1. The CDR3 covers 15 residues. Germline V lookup: CDR1 SEHNR, CDR2 FQNEAQ (reference sequence). Unmatched junction bases numbered 5, after V lost 6 bases and J lost 2 bases. As DNA, the CDR3 is TGTGCCAGCAGAACCGGGACAGGGCCCTACAATGAGCAGTTCTTC. Translating gives CASRTGTGPYNEQFF.

The V and J genes are TRBV7-3 and TRBJ1-1, with a possible D match to TRBD1 (6 bases). This CDR3 spans 14 amino acids. Germline CDR1 and CDR2: SGHTA and FQGTGA. V was cut by 1 base and J by 5 bases, with 11 bases left in between. The CDR3 DNA follows: TGTGCCAGCAGCTTAAATCAGGGGATTACTGAAGCTTTCTTT. Protein sequence: CASSLNQGITEAFF.

V is TRBV11-2 and J is TRBJ2-7, with 10 bases identical to TRBD1. This CDR3 has 14 amino acids. Per the germline V gene, CDR1 is SGHAT and CDR2 is FQNNGV. V was clipped by 1 base and J by 9 bases; unmatched bases: 6. The CDR3 nucleotides are TGTGCCAGCAGCTTAGGGACAGGGGGTGTTGGGCAGTACTTC. The encoded protein is CASSLGTGGVGQYF.

The chain couples TRBV7-9 to TRBJ2-7; 8 positions agree with TRBD1. The CDR3 covers 14 residues. V gave up 5 bases and J gave up 3 bases; unmatched junction bases: 6. The germline V gene encodes CDR1 SEHNR and CDR2 FQNEAQ (reference sequence). This CDR3 reads CASSPQTGVYEQYF. In nucleotides, the CDR3 is TGTGCCAGCAGCCCGCAGACAGGGGTCTACGAGCAGTACTTC.

V and J are TRBV29-1 and TRBJ1-5; D is unclear. CDR3 length equals 13 residues. Germline CDR1 and CDR2: SQVTM and ANQGSEA. V lost 1 base to trimming and J lost 6 bases, with 10 bases between them. The CDR3 sequence is CSVEVSPGQPQHF. The CDR3, as DNA: TGCAGCGTTGAAGTGTCCCCGGGTCAGCCCCAGCATTTT.

The chain is built from TRBV27 and TRBJ2-1, with TRBD2 matching over 11 bases. The V gene end was trimmed by 0 bases and the J gene end by 8 bases; junction bases not matched to a gene: 6. The CDR3 is 16 residues long. CDR1 is MNHEY and CDR2 is SMNVEV in the germline V gene (reference sequence). The CDR3 spells CASSLSPSGGQDEQFF. The CDR3, as DNA: TGTGCCAGCAGTTTATCGCCTAGCGGGGGGCAGGATGAGCAGTTCTTC.

The rearrangement joins TRBV6-5 to TRBJ2-5; possibly TRBD1 for D (6 bases). Trimming shortened V by 7 bases and J by 5 bases, and 14 bases separated the two germline ends. Per the germline V gene, CDR1 is MNHEY and CDR2 is SVGAGI. The CDR3 extends over 13 amino acids. The CDR3 DNA reads TGTGCCAGCAAACAGGGTGTATTGGAGACCCAGTACTTC. Its protein is CASKQGVLETQYF.

The chain couples TRBV29-1 to TRBJ2-1; no reliable D call. Trimming cost V 6 bases and J 5 bases, with 14 bases left between them. Germline V gene data show CDR1 as SQVTM and CDR2 as ANQGSEA. This CDR3 has 13 amino acids. The CDR3 is CSVAEGYNNEQFF. The CDR3 nucleotides read TGCAGCGTCGCAGAAGGGTACAACAATGAGCAGTTCTTC.

The chain recombines TRBV7-3 with TRBJ2-1, with D perhaps TRBD1 or TRBD2 (5 bases each). Germline V CDR1 and CDR2: SGHTA, FQGTGA. Trimming left V 4 bases short and J 5 bases short, with 15 bases between. CDR3 length: 15 amino acids. This CDR3 is CASSSPGPSDNEQFF. In nucleotides, the CDR3 is TGTGCCAGCAGCTCTCCGGGGCCCTCGGACAATGAGCAGTTCTTC.

This chain uses TRBV4-2 with TRBJ2-1; D uncertain. This CDR3 contains 12 residues. Germline V gene sequence: CDR1 LGHNA, CDR2 YNFKEQ. Trimming took off 4 bases at V and 8 bases at J, with 9 bases between the two ends. The CDR3 spells CASSPDSDEQFF. The CDR3 nucleotides read TGTGCCAGCAGCCCCGACTCGGATGAGCAGTTCTTC.

The chain is built from TRBV6-1 and TRBJ1-5, with D possibly being TRBD1 (6 bases). CDR1 is MNHNS, CDR2 SASEGT, per germline. There are 14 residues in the CDR3. Trimming removed 4 bases from V and 5 bases from J, with 12 bases in between. The DNA for the CDR3 is TGTGCCAGCAGTGTACAGGGAACGGATCAGCCCCAGCATTTT. The encoded protein is CASSVQGTDQPQHF.

This chain links TRBV6-5 with TRBJ2-7, with TRBD1 matching over 10 bases. The trim removed 5 bases at V and 2 bases at J, leaving 3 bases unmatched. Germline V CDR1 and CDR2: MNHEY, SVGAGI. CDR3 size: 14 residues. Here the CDR3 reads CASSPGQGTYEQYF. The CDR3 DNA reads as TGTGCCAGCAGTCCGGGACAGGGGACCTACGAGCAGTACTTC.

V gene TRBV5-4 combines with J gene TRBJ2-7; D is uncertain. Trimming removed 4 bases at V and 2 bases at J, with 16 bases between. Germline V CDR1 and CDR2: SGHNT, YYREEE (reference sequence). CDR3 length: 15 residues. The CDR3 loop reads CASSPLKGRTYEQYF. Written as DNA, the CDR3 is TGTGCCAGCAGCCCTCTTAAGGGAAGAACCTACGAGCAGTACTTC.

The rearrangement uses TRBV10-3 and TRBJ2-7, with D unresolved. The CDR3 sequence is 12 residues long. Germline loops: CDR1 ENHRY, CDR2 SYGVKD. V was cut by 10 bases and J by 6 bases, with 16 bases left in between. The CDR3 sequence: CAKPRVSGEQYF. For the CDR3, the DNA is TGTGCCAAGCCTCGTGTGTCGGGCGAGCAGTACTTC.

The chain has TRBV19 and TRBJ2-1, with D uncertain. This CDR3 has 15 residues. V shed 6 bases and J shed 7 bases, with 19 bases lying between them. Germline lookup yields CDR1 LNHDA and CDR2 SQIVND (reference sequence). Written as DNA, the CDR3 is TGTGCCAGTAGCCCGGTGTGGATCATTGAGAATGAGCAGTTCTTC. Its translation is CASSPVWIIENEQFF.